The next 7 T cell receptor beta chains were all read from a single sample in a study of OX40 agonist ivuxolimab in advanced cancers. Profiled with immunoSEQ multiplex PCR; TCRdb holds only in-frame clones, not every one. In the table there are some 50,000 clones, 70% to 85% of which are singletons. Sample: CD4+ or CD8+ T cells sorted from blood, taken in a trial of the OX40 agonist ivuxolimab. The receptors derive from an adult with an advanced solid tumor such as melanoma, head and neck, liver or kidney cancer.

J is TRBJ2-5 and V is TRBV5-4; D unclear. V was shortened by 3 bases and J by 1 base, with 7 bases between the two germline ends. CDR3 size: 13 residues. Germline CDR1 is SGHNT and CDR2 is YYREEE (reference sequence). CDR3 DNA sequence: TGTGCCAGCAGCTCGACGGCCCAAGAGACCCAGTACTTC. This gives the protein CASSSTAQETQYF.

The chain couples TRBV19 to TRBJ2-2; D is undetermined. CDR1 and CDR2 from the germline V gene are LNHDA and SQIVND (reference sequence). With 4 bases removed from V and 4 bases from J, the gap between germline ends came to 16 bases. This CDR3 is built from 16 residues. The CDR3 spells CASSTLRLQLTGELFF. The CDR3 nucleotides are TGTGCCAGTAGTACCCTGAGGCTACAGCTCACCGGGGAGCTGTTTTTT.

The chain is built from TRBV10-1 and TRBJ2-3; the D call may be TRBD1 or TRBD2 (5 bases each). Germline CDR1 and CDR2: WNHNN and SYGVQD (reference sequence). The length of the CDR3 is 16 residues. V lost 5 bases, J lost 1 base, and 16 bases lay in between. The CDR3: CASSPEEWDRTDTQYF. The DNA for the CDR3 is TGCGCCAGCAGTCCTGAAGAATGGGACCGCACAGATACGCAGTATTTT.

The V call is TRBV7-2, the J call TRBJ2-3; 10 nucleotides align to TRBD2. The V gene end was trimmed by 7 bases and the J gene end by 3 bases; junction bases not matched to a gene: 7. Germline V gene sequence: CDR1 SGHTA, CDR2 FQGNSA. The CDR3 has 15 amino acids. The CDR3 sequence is CASTQRGGITDTQYF. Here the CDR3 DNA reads TGTGCCAGCACCCAGCGGGGGGGTATAACAGATACGCAGTATTTT. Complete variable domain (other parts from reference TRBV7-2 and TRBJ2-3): GAGVSQSPSNKVTEKGKDVELRCDPISGHTALYWYRQSLGQGLEFLIYFQGNSAPDKSGLPSDRFSAERTGGSVSTLTIQRTQQEDSAVYLCASTQRGGITDTQYFGPGTRLTVL.

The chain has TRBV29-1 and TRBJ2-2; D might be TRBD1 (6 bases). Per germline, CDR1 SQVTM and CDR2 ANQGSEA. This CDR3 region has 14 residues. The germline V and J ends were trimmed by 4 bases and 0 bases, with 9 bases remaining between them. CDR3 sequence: CSVAHRANTGELFF. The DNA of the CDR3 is TGCAGCGTTGCCCACAGGGCGAACACCGGGGAGCTGTTTTTT.

In DNA form, the CDR3 reads TGTGCCAGTAGTATTAGGGGACAGGGGAACACTGAAGCTTTCTTT. Its translation: CASSIRGQGNTEAFF. The chain recombines TRBV19 with TRBJ1-1; the match to TRBD1 covers 9 bases. Germline CDR1 LNHDA, CDR2 SQIVND (reference sequence). Germline trimming cut 3 bases from V and 1 base from J; bases unmatched to any gene: 3. CDR3 length: 15 residues. The variable domain in full, with the rest retrieved from reference TRBV19 and TRBJ1-1, is DGGITQSPKYLFRKEGQNVTLSCEQNLNHDAMYWYRQDPGQGLRLIYYSQIVNDFQKGDIAEGYSVSREKKESFPLTVTSAQKNPTAFYLCASSIRGQGNTEAFFGQGTRLTVV.

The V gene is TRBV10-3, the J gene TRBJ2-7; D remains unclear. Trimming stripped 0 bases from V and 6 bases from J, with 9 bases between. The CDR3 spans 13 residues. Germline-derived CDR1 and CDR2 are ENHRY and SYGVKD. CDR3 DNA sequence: TGTGCCATCAGTGAGTCTTCCCCAGGCGAGCAGTACTTC. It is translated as CAISESSPGEQYF.